A single sample is the source of the 9 T cell receptor beta chains below, sequenced in a study of neurological immune-mediated disorders. TCRdb ran MiXCR on the 5' RACE reads and lists one entry per CDR3 protein. There are around 28,000 distinct CDR3 sequences in the sample; more than 2% occur only once, and over 2% lies in the top ten. Sequencing was done on a sample of PBMCs. All receptors derive from a woman between 50 and 59 years old with multiple sclerosis.

This clonotype was recorded a few times. The V call is TRBV4-1, the J call TRBJ2-7; D possibly matches TRBD1 or TRBD2 (5 bases each). The CDR3 length is 15 residues. V was pared by 4 bases and J by 3 bases, with 16 bases between. CDR1 and CDR2 (germline): MGHRA, YSYEKL. CDR3 sequence reads: CASSPRDPTLYEQYF. CDR3 bases: TGCGCCAGCAGCCCGAGGGACCCTACCCTCTACGAGCAGTACTTC.

This clonotype was detected many times. J is TRBJ1-5 and V is TRBV12-3 or TRBV12-4; D gene unclear. Trimming took 6 bases from V and 4 from J, leaving 10 bases between them. The CDR3 length is 13 residues. CDR3 protein: CASSDRENQPQHF. In DNA form, the CDR3 reads TGTGCCAGCAGCGACCGGGAAAATCAGCCCCAGCATTTT.

Points on this clonotype: This may stem from a read error, because a much larger clone lies one nucleotide away. This chain connects TRBV2 to TRBJ2-1; possible D gene TRBD1, 6 bases. Germline CDR1 and CDR2: SNHLY and FYNNEI. Trimming shortened V by 7 bases and J by 9 bases, and 13 bases separated the two germline ends. CDR3 length equals 12 residues. The CDR3 loop reads CASTKARGEQFF. In DNA form, the CDR3 reads TGTGCCAGCACCAAAGCCAGGGGTGAGCAGTTCTTC.

Points on this clonotype: Given the absence of the conserved phenylalanine or tryptophan at the CDR3 end, a read error is likely. The genes are TRBV7-8 and TRBJ2-7; D is undetermined. Trimming removed 2 bases at V and 10 bases at J, with 24 bases between. In germline, CDR1 is SGHVS, CDR2 FQNEAQ. The CDR3 covers 16 residues. In DNA form, the CDR3 reads TGTGCCAGCAGCTTAATGGCAGCCCCGAAGCCTGCACACCAGTACTGC. Translation: CASSLMAAPKPAHQYC.

Ten or more counts support this clonotype. The V gene is TRBV20-1, the J gene TRBJ1-2, with D possibly TRBD1 on 6 matching bases. The V gene lost 6 bases and the J gene lost 4 bases, with 12 bases spanning the gap. The germline gives CDR1 DFQATT, CDR2 SNEGSKA (reference sequence). The CDR3 consists of 12 residues. CDR3 DNA sequence: TGCAGTGCGCGCGGGGGGCTCTATGGCTACACCTTC. The encoded protein is CSARGGLYGYTF.

This clonotype was recorded at least ten times. The chain employs TRBV5-1 and TRBJ2-3; weak D call: TRBD1 (5 bases). This CDR3 region has 16 residues. V lost 0 bases, J lost 5 bases, and 16 bases lay in between. The germline V gene has CDR1 SGHRS and CDR2 YFSETQ. The CDR3 sequence is CASSLASMGLGDTQYF. CDR3 DNA: TGCGCCAGCAGCTTGGCCTCTATGGGGCTTGGAGATACGCAGTATTTT.

This clonotype was detected many times. An end of the junction does not agree with germline; a read error may underlie this. The gene calls are TRBV6-6 and TRBJ1-6; D is unclear. CDR1 is MNHNY and CDR2 is SVGAGI in the germline V gene (reference sequence). The CDR3 consists of 15 residues. The CDR3 is CASSRLVVRQSPLNF. The CDR3 nucleotides are TGTGCCAGCAGCCGCCTCGTCGTCCGTCAGTCACCCCTCAACTTT.

This clonotype was counted ten times or more. The V and J genes are TRBV7-2 and TRBJ2-5; 9 nucleotides match TRBD1. After removal of 0 bases from V and 3 bases from J, the junction contained 8 bases not matched to a gene. CDR3 length equals 17 residues. Germline V gene data show CDR1 as SGHTA and CDR2 as FQGNSA. Here the CDR3 reads CASSLAPAGTGKETQYF. As DNA, the CDR3 is TGTGCCAGCAGCTTAGCCCCGGCCGGGACAGGGAAAGAGACCCAGTACTTC.

This clonotype was counted at least ten times. Sequence at one end of the junction differs from germline and may be a read error. The rearrangement links TRBV9 to TRBJ1-5; D ambiguous. CDR1 is SGDLS, CDR2 YYNGEE, per germline. CDR3 length equals 13 residues. The DNA of the CDR3 is TGTGCCAGCAGCGTAGCCGGGCATCAGCCCCAGAATTTT. It specifies CASSVAGHQPQNF.